The clone carrying this TCR beta chain has ten or more counts. Its antigen is undetermined. The data originate from a study of metastatic and nonmetastatic thyroid tumors. Study information: Repertoires of blood and of tissue (tumor or nodule) from malignant and benign thyroid patients were compared.

Thyroid surgery was preceded by no treatment in any patient. Source study methods: Variation in CDR3 across clinicopathological groups served as the basis for constructing a distant-metastasis classifier in papillary thyroid cancer. TCRdb re-clonotyped the PCR reads through MiXCR. The V and J calls were determined by TCRdb, not by the authors. The sample lists approximately 34,000 clones; roughly 18% were seen once. Study-wide results and caveats: Compared with benign nodules, malignant thyroid tumors were reported to have significantly higher TCR beta diversity in both blood and tumor.

Trimming took off 5 bases at V and 4 bases at J, with 17 bases between the two ends. The CDR3 is 15 amino acids. From germline, CDR1 is LGHNA and CDR2 YNFKEQ. The clonotype was recovered from a female donor with papillary thyroid cancer or a benign thyroid nodule (not recorded which). Some clones in this sample may be carry-over from other donors' samples. The sample consisted of blood. The J gene is TRBJ1-2, the V gene TRBV4-2; unclear D gene. CDR3 sequence: CASSEADGESYGYTF. CDR3 in DNA: TGTGCCAGCAGCGAGGCAGACGGTGAATCCTATGGCTACACCTTC.